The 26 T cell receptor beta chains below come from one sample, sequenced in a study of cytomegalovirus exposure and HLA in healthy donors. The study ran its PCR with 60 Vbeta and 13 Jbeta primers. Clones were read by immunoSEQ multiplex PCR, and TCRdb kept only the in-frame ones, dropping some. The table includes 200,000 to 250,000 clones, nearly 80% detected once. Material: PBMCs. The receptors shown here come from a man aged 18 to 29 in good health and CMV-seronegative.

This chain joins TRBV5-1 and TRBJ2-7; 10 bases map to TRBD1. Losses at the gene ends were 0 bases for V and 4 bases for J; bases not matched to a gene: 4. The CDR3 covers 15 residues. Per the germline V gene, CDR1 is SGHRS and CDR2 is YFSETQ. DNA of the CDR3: TGCGCCAGCAGCTTGGGACAGGGGGCCCGGTACGAGCAGTACTTC. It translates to CASSLGQGARYEQYF.

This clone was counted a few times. CDR3 DNA: TGTGCCAGCAGTGGACAGGGGTACGACAATGAGCAGTTCTTC. Its translation is CASSGQGYDNEQFF. The chain is built from TRBV27 and TRBJ2-1, with 9 positions matching TRBD1. V was pared by 5 bases and J by 5 bases, with 4 bases of the junction left unmatched. Germline CDR1 is MNHEY and CDR2 is SMNVEV (reference sequence). The CDR3 contains 14 residues.

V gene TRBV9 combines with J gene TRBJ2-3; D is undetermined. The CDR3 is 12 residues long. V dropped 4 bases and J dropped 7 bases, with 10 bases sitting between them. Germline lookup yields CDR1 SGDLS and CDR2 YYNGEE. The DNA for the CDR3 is TGTGCCAGCAGCCTCTCCCACAATACGCAGTATTTT. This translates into CASSLSHNTQYF.

The CDR3 DNA sequence: TGCGCCAGCAGCCAAGGAGAGGAACAGCCCCAGCATTTT. Residues: CASSQGEEQPQHF. This chain connects TRBV4-3 to TRBJ1-5; no definite D call. The V gene's germline CDR1 is LGHNA and CDR2 YSLEER. The CDR3 contains 13 residues. Trimming left V 1 base short and J 7 bases short, with 8 bases between.

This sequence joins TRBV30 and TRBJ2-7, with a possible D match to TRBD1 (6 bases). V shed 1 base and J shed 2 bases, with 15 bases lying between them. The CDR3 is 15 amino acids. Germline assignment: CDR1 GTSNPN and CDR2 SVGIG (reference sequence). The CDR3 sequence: CAWSGPGHQPYEQYF. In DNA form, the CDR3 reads TGTGCCTGGAGTGGCCCGGGACACCAACCCTACGAGCAGTACTTC.

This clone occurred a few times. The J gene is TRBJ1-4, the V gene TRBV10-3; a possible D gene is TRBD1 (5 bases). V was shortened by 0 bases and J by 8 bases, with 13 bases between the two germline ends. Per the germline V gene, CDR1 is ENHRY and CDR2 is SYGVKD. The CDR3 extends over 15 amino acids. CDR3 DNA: TGTGCCATCAGTGAGTCGAGTGGGGCAAGGGAAAAACTGTTTTTT. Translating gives CAISESSGAREKLFF.

The CDR3 loop is CASRTQGSTEAFF. In DNA form, the CDR3 reads TGTGCCAGCAGGACACAGGGATCGACTGAAGCTTTCTTT. The chain links TRBV4-2 to TRBJ1-1; perhaps TRBD1 as D (6 bases). The V gene's germline CDR1 is LGHNA and CDR2 YNFKEQ. Between the trimmed V and J ends, which lost 6 bases and 5 bases, there was a span of 13 bases. This CDR3 region has 13 residues.

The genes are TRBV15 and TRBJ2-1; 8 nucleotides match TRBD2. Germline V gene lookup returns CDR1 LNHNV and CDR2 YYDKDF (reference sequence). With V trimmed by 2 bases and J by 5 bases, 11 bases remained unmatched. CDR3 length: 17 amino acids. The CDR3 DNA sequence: TGTGCCACCAGCAGAATGAGCGGGAGCGATACCAACAATGAGCAGTTCTTC. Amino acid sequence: CATSRMSGSDTNNEQFF.

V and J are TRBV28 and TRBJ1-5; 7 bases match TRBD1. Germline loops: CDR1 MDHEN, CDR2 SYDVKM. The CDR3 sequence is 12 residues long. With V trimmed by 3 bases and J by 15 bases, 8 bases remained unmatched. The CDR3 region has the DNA TGTGCCAGCAGTTTGATACAGGGGCGGCCGCATTTT. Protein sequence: CASSLIQGRPHF.

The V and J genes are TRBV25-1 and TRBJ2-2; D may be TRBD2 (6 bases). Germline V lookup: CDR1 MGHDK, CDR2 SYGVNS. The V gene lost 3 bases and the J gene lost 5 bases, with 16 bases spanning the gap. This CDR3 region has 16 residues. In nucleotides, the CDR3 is TGTGCCAGCAGTGACCGTCTAGGTGGAGGGACCGGGGAGCTGTTTTTT. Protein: CASSDRLGGGTGELFF. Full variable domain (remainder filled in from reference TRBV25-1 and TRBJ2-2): EADIYQTPRYLVIGTGKKITLECSQTMGHDKMYWYQQDPGMELHLIHYSYGVNSTEKGDLSSESTVSRIRTEHFPLTLESARPSHTSQYLCASSDRLGGGTGELFFGEGSRLTVL.

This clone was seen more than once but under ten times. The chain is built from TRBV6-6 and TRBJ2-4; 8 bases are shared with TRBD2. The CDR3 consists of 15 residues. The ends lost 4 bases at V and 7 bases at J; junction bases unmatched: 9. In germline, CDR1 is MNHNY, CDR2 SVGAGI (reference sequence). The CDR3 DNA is TGTGCCAGCAGTTTTGTAGCGGGGTCTTCGAACATTCAGTACTTC. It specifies CASSFVAGSSNIQYF.

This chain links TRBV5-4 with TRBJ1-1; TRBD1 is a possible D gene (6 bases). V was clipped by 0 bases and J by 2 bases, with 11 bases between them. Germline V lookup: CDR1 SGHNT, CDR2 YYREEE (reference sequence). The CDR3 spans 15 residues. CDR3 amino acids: CASSLELTGNTEAFF. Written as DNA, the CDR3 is TGTGCCAGCAGCTTGGAATTGACAGGAAACACTGAAGCTTTCTTT.

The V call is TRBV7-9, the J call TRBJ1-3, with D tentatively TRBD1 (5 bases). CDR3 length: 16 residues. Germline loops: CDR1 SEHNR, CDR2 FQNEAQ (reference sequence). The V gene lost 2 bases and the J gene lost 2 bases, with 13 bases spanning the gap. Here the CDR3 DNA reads TGTGCCAGCAGCTTAAGCGGCGGGGGGGCTGGAAACACCATATATTTT. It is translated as CASSLSGGGAGNTIYF.

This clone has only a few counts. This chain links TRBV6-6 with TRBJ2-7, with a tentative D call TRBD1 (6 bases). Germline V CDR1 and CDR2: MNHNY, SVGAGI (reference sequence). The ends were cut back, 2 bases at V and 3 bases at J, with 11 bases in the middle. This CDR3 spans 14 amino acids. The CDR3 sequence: CASSYAQGIYEQYF. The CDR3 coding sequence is TGTGCCAGCAGTTACGCACAGGGTATCTACGAGCAGTACTTC.

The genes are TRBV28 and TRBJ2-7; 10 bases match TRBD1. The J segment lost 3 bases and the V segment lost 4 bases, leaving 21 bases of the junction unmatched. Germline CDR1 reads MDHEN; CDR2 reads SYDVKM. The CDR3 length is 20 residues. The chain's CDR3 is CASSSSRPPGQGSSYYEQYF. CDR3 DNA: TGTGCCAGCAGTTCCTCCAGGCCACCGGGACAGGGGAGTTCCTACTACGAGCAGTACTTC. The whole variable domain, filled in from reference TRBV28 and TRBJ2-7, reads DVKVTQSSRYLVKRTGEKVFLECVQDMDHENMFWYRQDPGLGLRLIYFSYDVKMKEKGDIPEGYSVSREKKERFSLILESASTNQTSMYLCASSSSRPPGQGSSYYEQYFGPGTRLTVT.

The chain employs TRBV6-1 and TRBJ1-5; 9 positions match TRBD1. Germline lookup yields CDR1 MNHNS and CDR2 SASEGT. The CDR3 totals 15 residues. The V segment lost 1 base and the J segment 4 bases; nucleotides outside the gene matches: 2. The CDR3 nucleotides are TGTGCCAGCAGTGAAGGGGACAGGGTGAATCAGCCCCAGCATTTT. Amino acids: CASSEGDRVNQPQHF.

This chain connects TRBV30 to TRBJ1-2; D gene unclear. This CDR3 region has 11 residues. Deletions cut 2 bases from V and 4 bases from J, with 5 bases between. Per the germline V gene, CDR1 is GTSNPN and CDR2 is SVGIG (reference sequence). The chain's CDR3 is CAWSPSYGYTF. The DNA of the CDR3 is TGTGCCTGGAGTCCCAGCTATGGCTACACCTTC.

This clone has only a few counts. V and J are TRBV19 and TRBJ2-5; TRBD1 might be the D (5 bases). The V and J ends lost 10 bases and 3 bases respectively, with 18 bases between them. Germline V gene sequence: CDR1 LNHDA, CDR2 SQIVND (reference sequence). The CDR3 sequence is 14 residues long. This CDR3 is CATSLGTGKETQYF. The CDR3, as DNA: TGTGCCACCTCTTTGGGTACAGGAAAAGAGACCCAGTACTTC.

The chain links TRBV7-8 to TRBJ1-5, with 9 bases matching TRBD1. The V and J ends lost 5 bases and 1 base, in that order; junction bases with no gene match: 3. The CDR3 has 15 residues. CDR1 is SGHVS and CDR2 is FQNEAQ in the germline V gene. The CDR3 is CASSPGQGSNQPQHF. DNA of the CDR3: TGTGCCAGCAGCCCGGGACAGGGAAGCAATCAGCCCCAGCATTTT.

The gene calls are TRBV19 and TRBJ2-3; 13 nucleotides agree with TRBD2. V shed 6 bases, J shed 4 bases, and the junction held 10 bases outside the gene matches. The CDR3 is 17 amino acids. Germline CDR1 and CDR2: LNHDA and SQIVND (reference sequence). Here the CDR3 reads CASRTLAGGSIADTQYF. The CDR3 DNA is TGTGCCAGTAGGACACTAGCGGGAGGGTCCATCGCAGATACGCAGTATTTT.

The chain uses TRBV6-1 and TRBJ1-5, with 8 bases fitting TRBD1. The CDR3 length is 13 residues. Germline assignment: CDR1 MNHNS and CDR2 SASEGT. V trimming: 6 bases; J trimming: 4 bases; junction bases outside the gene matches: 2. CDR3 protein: CASRQGGNQPQHF. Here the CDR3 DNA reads TGTGCCAGCAGACAGGGGGGGAATCAGCCCCAGCATTTT.

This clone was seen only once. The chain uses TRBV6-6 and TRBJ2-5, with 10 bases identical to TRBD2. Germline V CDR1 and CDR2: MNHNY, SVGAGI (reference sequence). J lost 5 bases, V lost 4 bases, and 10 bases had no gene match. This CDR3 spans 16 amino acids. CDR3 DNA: TGTGCCAGCAGTTCGGCTAGCGGGGGCCTCGGGGAGACCCAGTACTTC. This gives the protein CASSSASGGLGETQYF.

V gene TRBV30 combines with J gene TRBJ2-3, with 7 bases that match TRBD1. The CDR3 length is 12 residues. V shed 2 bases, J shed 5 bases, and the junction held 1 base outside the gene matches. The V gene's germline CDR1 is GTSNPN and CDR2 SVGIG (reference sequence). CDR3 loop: CAWSRQGDTQYF. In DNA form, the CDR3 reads TGTGCCTGGAGTCGACAGGGAGATACGCAGTATTTT. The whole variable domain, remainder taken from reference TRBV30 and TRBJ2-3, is SQTIHQWPATLVQPVGSPLSLECTVEGTSNPNLYWYRQAAGRGLQLLFYSVGIGQISSEVPQNLSASRPQDRQFILSSKKLLLSDSGFYLCAWSRQGDTQYFGPGTRLTVL.

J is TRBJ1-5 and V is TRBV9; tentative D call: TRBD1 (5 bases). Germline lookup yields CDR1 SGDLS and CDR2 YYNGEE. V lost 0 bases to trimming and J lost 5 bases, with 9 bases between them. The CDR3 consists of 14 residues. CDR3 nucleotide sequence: TGTGCCAGCAGCGTAGGTTTAGGGGATCAGCCCCAGCATTTT. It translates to CASSVGLGDQPQHF.

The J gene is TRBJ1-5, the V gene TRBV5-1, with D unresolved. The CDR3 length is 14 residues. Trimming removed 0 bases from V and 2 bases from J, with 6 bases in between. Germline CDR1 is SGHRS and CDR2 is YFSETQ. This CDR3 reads CASSLGEGNQPQHF. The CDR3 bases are TGCGCCAGCAGCTTGGGGGAGGGCAATCAGCCCCAGCATTTT.

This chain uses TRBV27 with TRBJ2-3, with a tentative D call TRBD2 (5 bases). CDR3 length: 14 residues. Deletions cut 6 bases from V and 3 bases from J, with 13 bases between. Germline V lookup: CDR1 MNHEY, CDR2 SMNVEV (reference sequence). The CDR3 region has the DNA TGTGCCAGCAGCCCTATTGGGGAGACAGATACGCAGTATTTT. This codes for CASSPIGETDTQYF.